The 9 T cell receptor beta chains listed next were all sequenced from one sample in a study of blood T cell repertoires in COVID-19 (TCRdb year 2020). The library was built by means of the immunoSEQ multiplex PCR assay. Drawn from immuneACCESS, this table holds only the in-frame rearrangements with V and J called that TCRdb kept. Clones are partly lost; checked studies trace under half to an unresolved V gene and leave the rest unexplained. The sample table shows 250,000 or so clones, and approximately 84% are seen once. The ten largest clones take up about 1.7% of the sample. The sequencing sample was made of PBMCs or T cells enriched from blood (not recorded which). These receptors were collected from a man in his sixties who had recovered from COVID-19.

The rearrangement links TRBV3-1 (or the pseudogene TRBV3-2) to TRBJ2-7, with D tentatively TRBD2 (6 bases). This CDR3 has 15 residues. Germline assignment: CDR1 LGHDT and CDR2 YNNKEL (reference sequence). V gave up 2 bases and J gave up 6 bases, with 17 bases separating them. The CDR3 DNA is TGTGCCAGCAGCCAAACCCGAAGACTAGTCTCCGAGCAGTACTTC. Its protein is CASSQTRRLVSEQYF.

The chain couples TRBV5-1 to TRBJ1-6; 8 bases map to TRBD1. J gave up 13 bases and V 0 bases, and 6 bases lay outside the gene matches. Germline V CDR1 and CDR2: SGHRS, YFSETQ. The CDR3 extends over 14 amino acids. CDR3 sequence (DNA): TGCGCCAGCAGCTTGGAGTCCCAGGGGGCCCCCCTCCACTTT. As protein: CASSLESQGAPLHF. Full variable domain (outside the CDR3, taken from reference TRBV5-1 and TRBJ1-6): KAGVTQTPRYLIKTRGQQVTLSCSPISGHRSVSWYQQTPGQGLQFLFEYFSETQRNKGNFPGRFSGRQFSNSRSEMNVSTLELGDSALYLCASSLESQGAPLHFGNGTRLTVT.

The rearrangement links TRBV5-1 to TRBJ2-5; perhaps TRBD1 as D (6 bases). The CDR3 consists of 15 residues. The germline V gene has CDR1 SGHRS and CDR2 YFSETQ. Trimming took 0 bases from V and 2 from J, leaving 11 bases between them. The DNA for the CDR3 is TGCGCCAGCAGCTTGGGGACCCAGGGGCAAGAGACCCAGTACTTC. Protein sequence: CASSLGTQGQETQYF.

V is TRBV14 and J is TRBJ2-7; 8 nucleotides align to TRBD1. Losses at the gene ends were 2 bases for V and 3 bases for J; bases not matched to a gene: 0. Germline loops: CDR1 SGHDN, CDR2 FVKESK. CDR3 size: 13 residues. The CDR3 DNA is TGTGCCAGCAGCCAAACAGGGGGCTACGAGCAGTACTTC. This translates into CASSQTGGYEQYF. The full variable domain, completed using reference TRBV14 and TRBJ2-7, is EAGVTQFPSHSVIEKGQTVTLRCDPISGHDNLYWYRRVMGKEIKFLLHFVKESKQDESGMPNNRFLAERTGGTYSTLKVQPAELEDSGVYFCASSQTGGYEQYFGPGTRLTVT.

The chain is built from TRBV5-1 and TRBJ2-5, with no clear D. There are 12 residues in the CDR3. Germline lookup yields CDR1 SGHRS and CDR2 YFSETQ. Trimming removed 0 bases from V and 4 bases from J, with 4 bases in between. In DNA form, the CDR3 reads TGCGCCAGCAGCTTGGTATCAGAGACCCAGTACTTC. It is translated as CASSLVSETQYF.

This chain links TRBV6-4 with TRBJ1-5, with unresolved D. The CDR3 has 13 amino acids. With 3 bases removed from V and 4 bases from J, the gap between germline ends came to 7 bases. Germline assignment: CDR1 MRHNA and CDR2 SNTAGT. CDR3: CASSEGRNQPQHF. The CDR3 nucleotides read TGTGCCAGCAGTGAGGGCAGGAATCAGCCCCAGCATTTT.

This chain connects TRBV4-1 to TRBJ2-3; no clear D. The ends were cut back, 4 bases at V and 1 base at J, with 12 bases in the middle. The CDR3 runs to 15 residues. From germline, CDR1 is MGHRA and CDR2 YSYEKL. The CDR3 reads CASSLPREGTDTQYF. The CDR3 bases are TGCGCCAGCAGCCTTCCTCGAGAGGGCACAGATACGCAGTATTTT.

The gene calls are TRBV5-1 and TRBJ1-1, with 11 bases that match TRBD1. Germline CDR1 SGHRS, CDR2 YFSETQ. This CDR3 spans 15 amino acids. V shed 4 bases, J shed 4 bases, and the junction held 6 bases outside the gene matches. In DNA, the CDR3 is TGCGCCAGCAGCACCGGACAGGGGGCACTCACTGAAGCTTTCTTT. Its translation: CASSTGQGALTEAFF.

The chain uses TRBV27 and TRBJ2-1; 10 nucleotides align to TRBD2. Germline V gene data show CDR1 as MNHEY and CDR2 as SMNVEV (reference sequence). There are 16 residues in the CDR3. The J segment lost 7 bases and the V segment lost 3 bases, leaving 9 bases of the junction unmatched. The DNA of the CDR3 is TGTGCCAGCAGTTTCCCTGGGGCTAGCGGGGGAAATGAGCAGTTCTTC. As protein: CASSFPGASGGNEQFF.